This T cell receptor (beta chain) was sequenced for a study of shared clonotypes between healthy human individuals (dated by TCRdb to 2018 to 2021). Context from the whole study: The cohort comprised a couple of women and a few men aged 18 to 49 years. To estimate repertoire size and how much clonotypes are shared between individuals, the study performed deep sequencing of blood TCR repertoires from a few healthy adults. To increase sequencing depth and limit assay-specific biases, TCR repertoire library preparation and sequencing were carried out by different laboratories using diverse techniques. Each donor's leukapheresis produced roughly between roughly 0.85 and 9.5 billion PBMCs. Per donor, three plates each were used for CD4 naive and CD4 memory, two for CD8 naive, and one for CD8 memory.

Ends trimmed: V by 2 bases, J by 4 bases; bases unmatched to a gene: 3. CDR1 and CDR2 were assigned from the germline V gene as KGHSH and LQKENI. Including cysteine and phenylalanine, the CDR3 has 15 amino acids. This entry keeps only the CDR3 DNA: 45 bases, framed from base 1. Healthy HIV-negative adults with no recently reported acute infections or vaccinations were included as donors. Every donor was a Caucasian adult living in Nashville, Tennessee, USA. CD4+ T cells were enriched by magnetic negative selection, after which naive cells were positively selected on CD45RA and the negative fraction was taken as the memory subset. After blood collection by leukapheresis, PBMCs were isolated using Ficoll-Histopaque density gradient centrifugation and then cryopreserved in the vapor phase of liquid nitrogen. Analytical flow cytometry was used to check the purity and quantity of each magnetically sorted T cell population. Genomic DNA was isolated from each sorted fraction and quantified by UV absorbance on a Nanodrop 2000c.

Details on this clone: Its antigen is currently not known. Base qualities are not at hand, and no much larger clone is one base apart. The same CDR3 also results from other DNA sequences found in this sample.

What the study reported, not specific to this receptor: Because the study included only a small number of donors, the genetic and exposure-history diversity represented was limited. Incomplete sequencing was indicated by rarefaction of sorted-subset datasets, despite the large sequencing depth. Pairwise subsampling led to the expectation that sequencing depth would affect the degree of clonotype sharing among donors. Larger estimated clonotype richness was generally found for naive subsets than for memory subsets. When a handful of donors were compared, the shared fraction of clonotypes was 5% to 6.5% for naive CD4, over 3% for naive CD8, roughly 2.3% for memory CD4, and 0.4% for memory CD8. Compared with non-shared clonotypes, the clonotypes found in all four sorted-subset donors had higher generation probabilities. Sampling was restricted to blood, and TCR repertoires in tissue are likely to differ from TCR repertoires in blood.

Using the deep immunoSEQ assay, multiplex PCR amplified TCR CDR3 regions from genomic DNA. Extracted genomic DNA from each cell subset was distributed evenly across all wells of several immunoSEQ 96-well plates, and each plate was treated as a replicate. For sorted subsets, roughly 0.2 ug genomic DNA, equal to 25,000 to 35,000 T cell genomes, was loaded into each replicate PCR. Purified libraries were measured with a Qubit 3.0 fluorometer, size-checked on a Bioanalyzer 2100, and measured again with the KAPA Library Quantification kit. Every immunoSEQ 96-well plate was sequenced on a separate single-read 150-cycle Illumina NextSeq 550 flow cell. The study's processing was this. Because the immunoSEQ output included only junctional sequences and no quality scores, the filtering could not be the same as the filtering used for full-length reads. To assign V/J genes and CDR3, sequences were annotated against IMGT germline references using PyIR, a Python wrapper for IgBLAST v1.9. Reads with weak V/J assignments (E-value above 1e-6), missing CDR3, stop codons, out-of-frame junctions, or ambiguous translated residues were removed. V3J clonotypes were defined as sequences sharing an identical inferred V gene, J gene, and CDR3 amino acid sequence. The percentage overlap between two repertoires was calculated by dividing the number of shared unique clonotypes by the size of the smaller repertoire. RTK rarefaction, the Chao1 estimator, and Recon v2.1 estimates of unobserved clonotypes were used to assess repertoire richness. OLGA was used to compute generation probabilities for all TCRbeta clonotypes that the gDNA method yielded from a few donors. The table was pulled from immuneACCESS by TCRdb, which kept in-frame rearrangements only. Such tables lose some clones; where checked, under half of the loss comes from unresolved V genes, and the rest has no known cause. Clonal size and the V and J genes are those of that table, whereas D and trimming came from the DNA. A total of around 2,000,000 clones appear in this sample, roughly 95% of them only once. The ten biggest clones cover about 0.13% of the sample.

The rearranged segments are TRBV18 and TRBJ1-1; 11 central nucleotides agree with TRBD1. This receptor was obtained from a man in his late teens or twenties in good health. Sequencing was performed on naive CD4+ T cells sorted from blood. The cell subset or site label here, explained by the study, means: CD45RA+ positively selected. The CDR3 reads CASSPAGTGGTEAFF. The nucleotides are TGTGCCAGCTCACCAGCTGGGACAGGGGGCACTGAAGCTTTCTTT.